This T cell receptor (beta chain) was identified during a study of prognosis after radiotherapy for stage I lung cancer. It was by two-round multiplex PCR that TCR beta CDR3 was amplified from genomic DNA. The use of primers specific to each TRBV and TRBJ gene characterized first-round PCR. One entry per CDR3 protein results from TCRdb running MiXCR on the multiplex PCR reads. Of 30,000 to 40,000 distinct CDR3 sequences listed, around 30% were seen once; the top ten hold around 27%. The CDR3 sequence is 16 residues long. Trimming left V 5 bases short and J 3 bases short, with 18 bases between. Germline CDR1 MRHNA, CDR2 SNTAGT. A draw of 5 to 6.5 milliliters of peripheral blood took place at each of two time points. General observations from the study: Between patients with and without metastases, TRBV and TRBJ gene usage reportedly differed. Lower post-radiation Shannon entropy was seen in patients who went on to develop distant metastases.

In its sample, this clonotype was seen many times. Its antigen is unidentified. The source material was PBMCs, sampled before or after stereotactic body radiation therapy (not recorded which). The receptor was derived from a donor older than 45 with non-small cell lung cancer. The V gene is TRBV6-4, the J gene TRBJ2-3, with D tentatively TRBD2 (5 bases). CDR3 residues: CASSYRPVRGTDTQYF. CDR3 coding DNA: TGTGCCAGCAGTTACCGACCCGTACGGGGAACAGATACGCAGTATTTT.